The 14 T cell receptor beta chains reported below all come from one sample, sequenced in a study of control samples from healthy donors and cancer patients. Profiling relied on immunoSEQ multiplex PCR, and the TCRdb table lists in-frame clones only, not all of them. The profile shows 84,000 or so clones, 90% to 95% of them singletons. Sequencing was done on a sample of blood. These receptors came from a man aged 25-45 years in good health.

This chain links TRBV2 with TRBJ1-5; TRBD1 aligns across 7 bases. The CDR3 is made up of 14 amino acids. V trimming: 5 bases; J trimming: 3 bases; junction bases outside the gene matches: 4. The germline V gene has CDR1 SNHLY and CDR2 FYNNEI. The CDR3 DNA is TGTGCCAGCAGTAGACAGGGAGACAATCAGCCCCAGCATTTT. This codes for CASSRQGDNQPQHF.

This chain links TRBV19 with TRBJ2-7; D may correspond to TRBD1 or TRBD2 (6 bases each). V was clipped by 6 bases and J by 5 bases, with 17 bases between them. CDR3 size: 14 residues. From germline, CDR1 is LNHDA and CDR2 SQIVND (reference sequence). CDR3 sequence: CASSFRGRIHEQYF. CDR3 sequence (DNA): TGTGCCAGTAGCTTCCGGGGGCGCATCCACGAGCAGTACTTC. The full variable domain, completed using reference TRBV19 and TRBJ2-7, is DGGITQSPKYLFRKEGQNVTLSCEQNLNHDAMYWYRQDPGQGLRLIYYSQIVNDFQKGDIAEGYSVSREKKESFPLTVTSAQKNPTAFYLCASSFRGRIHEQYFGPGTRLTVT.

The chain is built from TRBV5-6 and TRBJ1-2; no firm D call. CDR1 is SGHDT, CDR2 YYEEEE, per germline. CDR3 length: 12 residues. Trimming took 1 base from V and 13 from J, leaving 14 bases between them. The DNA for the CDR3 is TGTGCCAGCAGCTTGCTGGCAGAATCGGTCACCTTC. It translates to CASSLLAESVTF.

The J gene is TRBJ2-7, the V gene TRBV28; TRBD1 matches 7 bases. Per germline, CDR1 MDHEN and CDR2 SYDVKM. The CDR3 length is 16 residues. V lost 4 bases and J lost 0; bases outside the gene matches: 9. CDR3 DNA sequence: TGTGCCAGCAGTTCCCCTGGGACAGCACACTCCTACGAGCAGTACTTC. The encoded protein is CASSSPGTAHSYEQYF.

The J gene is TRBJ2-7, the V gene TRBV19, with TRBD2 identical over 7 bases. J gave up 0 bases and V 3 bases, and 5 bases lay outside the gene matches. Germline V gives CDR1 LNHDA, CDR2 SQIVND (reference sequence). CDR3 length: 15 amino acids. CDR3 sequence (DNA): TGTGCCAGTAGTATTGGCGGGGGAAGCTCCTACGAGCAGTACTTC. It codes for CASSIGGGSSYEQYF.

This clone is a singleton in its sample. CDR3 sequence reads: CASSSPPGGTDTQYF. The CDR3 DNA is TGTGCCAGCAGCTCGCCTCCAGGAGGCACAGATACGCAGTATTTT. V usage is TRBV7-9 and J usage is TRBJ2-3; no firm D call. The CDR3 covers 15 residues. Germline V gene sequence: CDR1 SEHNR, CDR2 FQNEAQ (reference sequence). Trimming stripped 4 bases from V and 1 base from J, with 12 bases between.

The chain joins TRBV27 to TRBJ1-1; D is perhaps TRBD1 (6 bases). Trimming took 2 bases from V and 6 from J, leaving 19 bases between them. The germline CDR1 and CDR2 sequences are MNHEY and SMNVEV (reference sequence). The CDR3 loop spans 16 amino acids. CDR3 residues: CASSLGAWGGPAEAFF. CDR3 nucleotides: TGTGCCAGCAGTTTAGGGGCCTGGGGGGGGCCCGCTGAAGCTTTCTTT.

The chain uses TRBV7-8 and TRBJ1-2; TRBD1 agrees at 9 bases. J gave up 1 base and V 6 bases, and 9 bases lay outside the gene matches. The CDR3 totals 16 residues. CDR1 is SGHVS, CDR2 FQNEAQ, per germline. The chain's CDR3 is CASSRPRDRDNYGYTF. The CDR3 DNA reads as TGTGCCAGCAGTCGCCCAAGGGACAGGGATAACTATGGCTACACCTTC.

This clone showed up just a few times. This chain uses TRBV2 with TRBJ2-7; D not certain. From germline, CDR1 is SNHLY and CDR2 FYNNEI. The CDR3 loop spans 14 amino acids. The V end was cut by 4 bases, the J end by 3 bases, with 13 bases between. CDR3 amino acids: CASSASLTDYEQYF. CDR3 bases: TGTGCCAGCAGTGCGTCCCTAACTGACTACGAGCAGTACTTC.

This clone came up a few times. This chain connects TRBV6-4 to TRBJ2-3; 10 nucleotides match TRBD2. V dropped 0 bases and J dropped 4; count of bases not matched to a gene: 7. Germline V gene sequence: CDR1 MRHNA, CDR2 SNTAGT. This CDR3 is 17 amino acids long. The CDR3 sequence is CASSDSPLAGVPDTQYF. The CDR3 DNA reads TGTGCCAGCAGTGACTCCCCTCTAGCGGGGGTCCCAGATACGCAGTATTTT.

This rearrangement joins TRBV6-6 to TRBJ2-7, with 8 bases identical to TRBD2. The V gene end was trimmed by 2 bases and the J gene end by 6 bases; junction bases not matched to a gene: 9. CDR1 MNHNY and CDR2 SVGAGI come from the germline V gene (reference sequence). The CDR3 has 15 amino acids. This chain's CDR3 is CASSYPGGAGLEQYF. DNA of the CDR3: TGTGCCAGCAGTTACCCCGGGGGGGCTGGGCTCGAGCAGTACTTC.

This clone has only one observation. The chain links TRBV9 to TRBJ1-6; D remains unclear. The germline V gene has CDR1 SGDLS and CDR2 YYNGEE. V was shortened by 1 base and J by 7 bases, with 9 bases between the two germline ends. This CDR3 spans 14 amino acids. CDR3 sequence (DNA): TGTGCCAGCAGCGTATATCCCCAGAATTCACCCCTCCACTTT. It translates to CASSVYPQNSPLHF.

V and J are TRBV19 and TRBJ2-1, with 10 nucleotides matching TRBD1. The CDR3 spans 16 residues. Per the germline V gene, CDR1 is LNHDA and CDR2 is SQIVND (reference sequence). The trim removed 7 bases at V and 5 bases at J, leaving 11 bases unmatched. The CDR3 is CASTLPGQGTHNEQFF. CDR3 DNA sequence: TGTGCCAGTACTCTCCCGGGACAGGGGACACACAATGAGCAGTTCTTC.

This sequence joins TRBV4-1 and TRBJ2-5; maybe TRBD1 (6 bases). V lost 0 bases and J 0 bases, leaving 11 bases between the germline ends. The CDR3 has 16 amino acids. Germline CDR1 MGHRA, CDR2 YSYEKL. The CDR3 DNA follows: TGCGCCAGCAGCCAAGAACAGGGTACCTACCAAGAGACCCAGTACTTC. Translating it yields CASSQEQGTYQETQYF.